This T cell receptor (beta chain) was captured by sequencing in a study of spatial heterogeneity in lung cancer. Whole-study findings and limits: Expanded alpha and beta TCR counts within tumors tracked tumor mutation counts.

TCRdb re-called the 5' RACE reads through MiXCR, storing one row per CDR3 protein. The sample has around 15,000 distinct CDR3 sequences; approximately 6.8% are singletons. By proportion, this clonotype is medium-sized. Its antigen is undetermined. Since it is a stray read in a library aimed at alpha chains, this beta chain has a size that is not meaningful. Time point reported: sample taken at primary tumor resection. Donation came from 70 or so patients with untreated early-stage non-small cell lung cancer. V was cut by 7 bases and J by 5 bases, with 15 bases left in between. This CDR3 is built from 13 residues.

The receptor comes from a female donor with early-stage non-small cell lung cancer. The starting material was lung tumor tissue, obtained at surgery. The rearrangement links TRBV12-3 or TRBV12-4 to TRBJ2-7, with D uncertain. This CDR3 is CASTLMGANEQYF. Here the CDR3 DNA reads TGTGCCAGCACCCTGATGGGCGCCAACGAGCAGTACTTC.